Here is one TCR beta chain with its context. Its antigen is not known. This CDR3 contains 13 residues. Between the trimmed V and J ends, which lost 7 bases and 2 bases, there was a span of 10 bases. Per the germline V gene, CDR1 is MNHEY and CDR2 is SMNVEV (reference sequence). The data derive from a study of T cell responses to AZD1222 COVID-19 vaccine. Study findings and constraints: Recipients of two AZD1222 doses showed rising Spike-specific TCR breadth and depth. Unmutated regions of variants are reportedly targeted by nearly half of spike-specific TCRs. The sample set comprised mostly white British donors with more females, and clonal diversity was possibly underestimated.

The repertoire was sequenced with immunoSEQ multiplex PCR; TCRdb's copy has only in-frame clones and lacks some. Here the sample spans about 160,000 clones, 80% to 95% being singletons. The TCR originated in an adult in good health. This sample comprised peripheral blood, obtained on day 0 of AZD1222 vaccination. The chain is built from TRBV27 and TRBJ2-3, with D unclear. The CDR3 region has the DNA TGTGCCAGCAAGGTGGTAGCCACAGATACGCAGTATTTT. This sequence encodes CASKVVATDTQYF.